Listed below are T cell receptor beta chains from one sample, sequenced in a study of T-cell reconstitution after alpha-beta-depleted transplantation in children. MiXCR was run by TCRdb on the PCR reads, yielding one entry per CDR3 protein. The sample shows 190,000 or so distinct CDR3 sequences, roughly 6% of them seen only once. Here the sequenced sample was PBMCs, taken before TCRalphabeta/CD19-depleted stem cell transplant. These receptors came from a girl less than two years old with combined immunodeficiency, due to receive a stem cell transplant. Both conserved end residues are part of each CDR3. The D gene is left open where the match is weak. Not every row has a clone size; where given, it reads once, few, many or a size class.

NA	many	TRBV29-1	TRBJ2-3	CSVDSTDTQYF	TGCAGCGTTGACAGCACAGATACGCAGTATTTT
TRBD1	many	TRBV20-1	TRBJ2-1	CSASLTEQGALVRNEQFF	TGCAGTGCTAGTTTGACTGAACAGGGGGCGTTAGTCCGCAATGAGCAGTTCTTC
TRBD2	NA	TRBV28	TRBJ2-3	CASEAKNWGRESDTQYF	TGTGCCAGCGAAGCTAAAAATTGGGGGAGGGAGTCAGATACGCAGTATTTT
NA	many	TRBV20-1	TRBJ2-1	CSASRGISYNEQFF	TGCAGTGCTTCACGGGGGATTTCCTACAATGAGCAGTTCTTC
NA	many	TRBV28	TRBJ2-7	CASSLSTGYEQYF	TGTGCCAGCAGCTTATCCACAGGCTACGAGCAGTACTTC
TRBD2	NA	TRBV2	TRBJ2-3	CASSDDLAGSTDTQYF	TGTGCCAGCAGTGATGATCTAGCGGGGAGCACAGATACGCAGTATTTT
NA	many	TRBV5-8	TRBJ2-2	CASSTGVLNTGELFF	TGTGCCAGCAGCACGGGAGTTTTGAACACCGGGGAGCTGTTTTTT
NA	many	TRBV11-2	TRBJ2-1	CASSFHVSNEQFF	TGTGCCAGCAGCTTCCATGTATCCAATGAGCAGTTCTTC
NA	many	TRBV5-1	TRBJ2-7	CASSLGNEQYF	TGCGCCAGCAGCTTGGGCAACGAGCAGTACTTC
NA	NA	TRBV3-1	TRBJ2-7	CASSQIITGEYEQYF	TGTGCCAGCAGCCAGATTATAACGGGGGAATACGAGCAGTACTTC
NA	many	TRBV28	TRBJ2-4	CASSLFGGRFKNIQYF	TGTGCCAGCAGTTTGTTCGGGGGACGTTTCAAAAACATTCAGTACTTC
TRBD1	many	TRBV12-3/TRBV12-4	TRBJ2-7	CASSLGDSSYEQYF	TGTGCCAGCAGTTTGGGGGACAGCTCCTACGAGCAGTACTTC
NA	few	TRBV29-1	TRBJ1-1	CSVDGRQYTEAFF	TGCAGCGTTGATGGCAGGCAATACACTGAAGCTTTCTTT
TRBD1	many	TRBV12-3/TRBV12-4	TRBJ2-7	CASSLLEGALIYEQYF	TGTGCCAGCAGTTTGCTAGAGGGGGCGTTGATCTACGAGCAGTACTTC
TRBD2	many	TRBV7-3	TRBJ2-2	CASSPPSRGGNTGELFF	TGTGCCAGCAGCCCTCCTAGCCGGGGGGGCAACACCGGGGAGCTGTTTTTT
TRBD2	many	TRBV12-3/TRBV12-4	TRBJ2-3	CASSLTGGAKDTQYF	TGTGCCAGCAGTTTGACCGGGGGGGCGAAAGATACGCAGTATTTT
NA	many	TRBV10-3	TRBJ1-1	CAISSQGNTEAFF	TGTGCCATCAGCTCGCAAGGGAACACTGAAGCTTTCTTT
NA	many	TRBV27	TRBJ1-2	CASSPLSGRYGYTF	TGTGCCAGCAGTCCCCTCTCCGGCCGTTATGGCTACACCTTC
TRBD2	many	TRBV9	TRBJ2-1	CASSGGGAYQNEQFF	TGTGCCAGCAGCGGCGGGGGGGCCTATCAGAATGAGCAGTTCTTC
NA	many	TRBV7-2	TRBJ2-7	CASSLSPSYEQYF	TGTGCCAGCAGCTTAAGCCCCTCCTACGAGCAGTACTTC
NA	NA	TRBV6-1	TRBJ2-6	CASSGAGQVLSGANVLTF	TGTGCCAGCAGTGGAGCGGGACAGGTGCTCTCTGGGGCCAACGTCCTGACTTTC
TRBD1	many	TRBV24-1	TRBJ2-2	CATSDLRYEQGNGELFF	TGTGCCACCAGTGACCTCCGGTATGAACAGGGGAACGGGGAGCTGTTTTTT
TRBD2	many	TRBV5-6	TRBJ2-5	CASSLLAGGREETQYF	TGTGCCAGCAGCCTCCTAGCGGGGGGCCGTGAAGAGACCCAGTACTTC
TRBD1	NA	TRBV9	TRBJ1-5	CASSATGGSNQPQHF	TGTGCCAGCAGCGCGACAGGGGGGAGCAATCAGCCCCAGCATTTT
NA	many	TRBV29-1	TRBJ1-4	CSVDDMSSQELFF	TGCAGCGTTGACGACATGTCATCACAGGAACTGTTTTTT